What follows are 9 T cell receptor beta chains derived from one specimen sequenced in a study of T cells in Graves' hyperthyroidism and ophthalmopathy. Amplification of TCR beta CDR3 regions was performed using RNA transcripts as template. The HTBI primer set was used in a first-round RT-PCR of the TCR CDR3. TCRdb fed the multiplex PCR reads into MiXCR, producing one record per CDR3 protein. The sample lists hundreds of thousands of distinct CDR3 sequences; roughly 46% were seen once. The sample comprised peripheral blood or thyroid tissue (not recorded which). The source is an adult man with Graves' disease, either hyperthyroidism or ophthalmopathy (not recorded which).

This clonotype has ten or more counts. The chain links TRBV7-8 to TRBJ1-1; D remains unclear. Trimming cost V 0 bases and J 7 bases, with 9 bases left between them. The CDR3 spans 13 residues. The V gene's germline CDR1 is SGHVS and CDR2 FQNEAQ. The CDR3 spells CASSLARTVEAFF. In DNA form, the CDR3 reads TGTGCCAGCAGCTTAGCGAGGACGGTTGAAGCTTTCTTT.

The table lists this clonotype with a few counts. The chain joins TRBV12-3 or TRBV12-4 to TRBJ1-3; unclear D gene. The length of the CDR3 is 14 residues. V shed 2 bases and J shed 0 bases, with 5 bases lying between them. CDR3 bases: TGTGCCAGCAGTTTACACAACTCTGGAAACACCATATATTTT. Translation gives CASSLHNSGNTIYF.

The chain joins TRBV10-3 to TRBJ1-1, with unresolved D. V lost 10 bases and J lost 4, with 13 bases in between. The CDR3 sequence is 12 residues long. CDR1 is ENHRY and CDR2 is SYGVKD in the germline V gene. CDR3 DNA sequence: TGTGCCACCCGGAGGGAGGGCACTGAAGCTTTCTTT. It yields the protein CATRREGTEAFF.

The rearrangement uses TRBV7-2 and TRBJ2-7; TRBD1 agrees at 10 bases. After removal of 3 bases from V and 5 bases from J, the junction contained 10 bases not matched to a gene. The CDR3 has 16 residues. Looked up from germline, CDR1 is SGHTA and CDR2 is FQGNSA. Here the CDR3 DNA reads TGTGCCAGCAGCTTCCGGGACAGGGGTAGCATCGACGAGCAGTACTTC. As protein: CASSFRDRGSIDEQYF.

The chain has TRBV12-3 or TRBV12-4 and TRBJ2-5, with TRBD2 matching 11 bases. V trimming: 1 base; J trimming: 2 bases; junction bases outside the gene matches: 9. This CDR3 has 18 amino acids. CDR3 in amino acids: CASSLGTSGSGGQETQYF. The CDR3 region has the DNA TGTGCCAGCAGTTTAGGCACTAGCGGGAGTGGGGGGCAAGAGACCCAGTACTTC.

In the case of this clonotype: It may be a read error: a sequence one base away is much more abundant. The CDR3 region has the DNA TGTGCCAGCAGCTACGGGACAGTTAATGAAAAACTGTTTTTT. Translating gives CASSYGTVNEKLFF. The chain links TRBV7-8 to TRBJ1-4, with 7 bases aligning to TRBD1. This CDR3 contains 14 residues. J lost 4 bases, V lost 4 bases, and 3 bases had no gene match. Germline V gene sequence: CDR1 SGHVS, CDR2 FQNEAQ.

This chain connects TRBV7-2 to TRBJ1-5; unclear D gene. Germline assignment: CDR1 SGHTA and CDR2 FQGNSA. V was clipped by 5 bases and J by 3 bases, with 14 bases between them. CDR3 length: 15 amino acids. CDR3 in DNA: TGTGCCAGCAGCCAAGAATTCACGGACAATCAGCCCCAGCATTTT. Amino acid sequence: CASSQEFTDNQPQHF.

The chain combines TRBV12-3 or TRBV12-4 with TRBJ1-2; D unresolved. The V end was cut by 1 base, the J end by 9 bases, with 9 bases between. This CDR3 region has 12 residues. DNA for the CDR3: TGTGCCAGCAGTTTAGATTCAGCCCGCTACACCTTC. The encoded protein is CASSLDSARYTF.

J is TRBJ1-4 and V is TRBV7-9; D gene uncertain. The V and J ends lost 1 base and 7 bases respectively, with 7 bases between them. The CDR3 is made up of 13 amino acids. Germline CDR1 and CDR2: SEHNR and FQNEAQ (reference sequence). The CDR3 sequence is CASSLVRPEKLFF. CDR3 sequence (DNA): TGTGCCAGCAGCTTAGTCAGACCTGAAAAACTGTTTTTT.